This TCR beta chain was observed in a study of T-cell reconstitution after alpha-beta-depleted transplantation in children. Unique molecular identifiers were used to barcode this TCRbeta library. TCRdb analysed the PCR reads with MiXCR anew, one entry per CDR3 protein. The data contain approximately 70,000 distinct CDR3 sequences, just under 5% of them singletons. There are many counts of this clonotype. The sequencing here drew on PBMCs, mostly from graft donor cells, taken 180 days after TCRalphabeta/CD19-depleted stem cell transplant. The receptor's source is a boy less than two years old who had a stem cell transplant for acute myeloid leukemia, so the T cells may come from the graft donor.

This CDR3 is CAWSGPGTGKETQYF. In nucleotides, the CDR3 is TGTGCCTGGAGTGGACCCGGGACAGGGAAAGAGACCCAGTACTTC. The J gene is TRBJ2-5, the V gene TRBV30; 9 positions agree with TRBD1. The germline gives CDR1 GTSNPN, CDR2 SVGIG (reference sequence). V lost 1 base, J lost 3 bases, and 6 bases stayed unmatched. The CDR3 length is 15 residues.